Below, 10 T cell receptor beta chains from the same sample are listed, as sequenced in a study of lymphopenia after photon versus proton radiotherapy. Sequencing was performed with immunoSEQ multiplex PCR; in TCRdb, only in-frame clones are kept and a portion is missing. The profile shows approximately 170,000 clones, 75% to 90% of them singletons. The sample here was peripheral blood, taken from a patient treated with photon-based radiotherapy. Every receptor here comes from a man aged 50-60 years with gastric cancer.

The rearrangement links TRBV19 to TRBJ2-7; 8 bases agree with TRBD2. Germline trimming cut 8 bases from V and 4 bases from J; bases unmatched to any gene: 13. CDR1 LNHDA and CDR2 SQIVND come from the germline V gene (reference sequence). This CDR3 comprises 15 residues. CDR3 protein: CASAHPGLGRYEQYF. The CDR3 region has the DNA TGTGCCAGTGCACATCCGGGACTAGGACGGTACGAGCAGTACTTC.

This chain links TRBV19 with TRBJ1-4, with a tentative D call TRBD1 (5 bases). CDR1 and CDR2 (germline): LNHDA, SQIVND (reference sequence). The V gene lost 4 bases and the J gene lost 0 bases, with 21 bases spanning the gap. The CDR3 runs to 19 residues. This chain's CDR3 is CASSTKGRSNLATNEKLFF. CDR3 DNA sequence: TGTGCCAGTAGTACTAAGGGACGGAGCAACCTTGCAACTAATGAAAAACTGTTTTTT.

The V gene is TRBV19, the J gene TRBJ1-5; D unresolved. V dropped 6 bases and J dropped 2 bases, with 14 bases sitting between them. Germline loops: CDR1 LNHDA, CDR2 SQIVND (reference sequence). The CDR3 sequence is 15 residues long. This CDR3 is CASSDGALGNQPQHF. CDR3 bases: TGTGCCAGTAGCGACGGAGCTTTGGGCAATCAGCCCCAGCATTTT. Together with reference TRBV19 and TRBJ1-5, the CDR3 gives the full variable domain: DGGITQSPKYLFRKEGQNVTLSCEQNLNHDAMYWYRQDPGQGLRLIYYSQIVNDFQKGDIAEGYSVSREKKESFPLTVTSAQKNPTAFYLCASSDGALGNQPQHFGDGTRLSIL.

The chain employs TRBV14 and TRBJ1-1, with D perhaps matching TRBD1 (6 bases). With 2 bases removed from V and 7 bases from J, the gap between germline ends came to 20 bases. This CDR3 comprises 16 residues. Germline assignment: CDR1 SGHDN and CDR2 FVKESK. The CDR3: CASSQLTGTPGGEAFF. Here the CDR3 DNA reads TGTGCCAGCAGCCAACTTACCGGGACACCGGGTGGTGAAGCTTTCTTT.

J is TRBJ2-1 and V is TRBV4-3; TRBD2 matches 8 bases. The ends lost 4 bases at V and 8 bases at J; junction bases unmatched: 10. This CDR3 comprises 15 residues. The V gene's germline CDR1 is LGHNA and CDR2 YSLEER. In DNA form, the CDR3 reads TGCGCCAGCAGCCCAACGGCGGGAGGATCGTATGAGCAGTTCTTC. Its protein product is CASSPTAGGSYEQFF.

The rearrangement links TRBV10-3 to TRBJ2-1; 13 bases map to TRBD2. Germline assignment: CDR1 ENHRY and CDR2 SYGVKD. The CDR3 consists of 15 residues. The V and J ends lost 7 bases and 8 bases, in that order; junction bases with no gene match: 8. The CDR3 sequence is CAITSRTSGSYEQFF. The CDR3 nucleotides read TGTGCCATCACTTCTAGGACTAGCGGGAGTTATGAGCAGTTCTTC.

This chain links TRBV2 with TRBJ2-7; D is ambiguous. Looked up from germline, CDR1 is SNHLY and CDR2 is FYNNEI. The CDR3 extends over 11 amino acids. The germline V and J ends were trimmed by 7 bases and 7 bases, with 11 bases remaining between them. CDR3 sequence (DNA): TGTGCCAGCAAGTCCGCTTGGGAGCAGTACTTC. Protein: CASKSAWEQYF.

The chain carries TRBV30 and TRBJ2-5; possibly TRBD1 for D (5 bases). V lost 2 bases to trimming and J lost 5 bases, with 9 bases between them. Germline CDR1 reads GTSNPN; CDR2 reads SVGIG (reference sequence). The CDR3 is 12 amino acids. CDR3 in amino acids: CAWSQGSETQYF. CDR3 nucleotides: TGTGCCTGGAGTCAGGGTTCGGAGACCCAGTACTTC.

The rearrangement joins TRBV14 to TRBJ2-7; D could derive from TRBD1 or TRBD2 (6 bases each). CDR1 is SGHDN, CDR2 FVKESK, per germline. The length of the CDR3 is 18 residues. Between the trimmed V and J ends, which lost 5 bases and 0 bases, there was a span of 23 bases. CDR3 sequence reads: CASSSSTGGTLISYEQYF. Written as DNA, the CDR3 is TGTGCCAGCAGCTCCTCTACTGGCGGGACACTTATCTCCTACGAGCAGTACTTC.

The chain is built from TRBV5-4 and TRBJ1-6; D is undetermined. Looked up from germline, CDR1 is SGHNT and CDR2 is YYREEE (reference sequence). Trimming removed 0 bases at V and 10 bases at J, with 14 bases between. CDR3 size: 15 residues. Here the CDR3 DNA reads TGTGCCAGCAGCTTGGATCGGGGAACTGTCTCACCCCTCCACTTT. Translation: CASSLDRGTVSPLHF.